Listed below are T cell receptor beta chains from one sample, sequenced in a study of high-grade serous ovarian cancer treatment subgroups. Sequencing used immunoSEQ multiplex PCR; TCRdb keeps in-frame clones, though not all of them. The sample records fewer than 4,500 clones, nearly 80% being singletons. The source material was tumor tissue. The receptors were gathered from a human donor with high-grade serous ovarian cancer. The CDR3 runs from the conserved cysteine through the conserved F or W. The order of the fields is J gene, D gene, V gene, clone size, CDR3 DNA, CDR3 protein. D genes are given only for firm matches. Rows give clone size only sometimes, using once, few, many, or a class for an expanded clone.

TRBJ1-2	NA	TRBV28	NA	TGTGCCAGCGTTAATGGGGGGGCCAGCTATGGCTACACCTTC	CASVNGGASYGYTF
TRBJ1-5	NA	TRBV7-8	NA	TGTGCCAGCAGCGGGGACCCCCGGGGCAATCAGCCCCAGCATTTT	CASSGDPRGNQPQHF
TRBJ2-2	NA	TRBV7-2	few	TGTGCCAGCAGCGTGCTGCTGGAGGCCGGGGAGCTGTTTTTT	CASSVLLEAGELFF
TRBJ1-2	NA	TRBV7-2	medium-sized	TGTGCCAGCAGCTCCATATCCGAGGCTAGGGCTGGCTATGGCTACACCTTC	CASSSISEARAGYGYTF
TRBJ2-5	NA	TRBV6-1	NA	TGTGCCAGCACCTCGGGGCAGGCCGGGGGAGAGACCCAGTACTTC	CASTSGQAGGETQYF
TRBJ1-4	TRBD1	TRBV30	NA	TGTGCCTGGAGTGAGGGGACAGGGTTTGAAAAACTGTTTTTT	CAWSEGTGFEKLFF
TRBJ1-5	NA	TRBV6-5	NA	TGTGCCATGCGCGAACAGCCCCAGCATTTT	CAMREQPQHF
TRBJ2-7	NA	TRBV7-8	NA	TGTGCCAGCAGCGTACCTGGAGGGAGCGAGCAGTACTTC	CASSVPGGSEQYF
TRBJ1-2	TRBD1	TRBV5-4	NA	TGTGCCAGCAGCCAGGGACAGGGGGCGGACTATGGCTACACCTTC	CASSQGQGADYGYTF
TRBJ2-3	NA	TRBV6-1	once	TGTGCCAGCCACGGCCAACTCGAGACAGATACGCAGTATTTT	CASHGQLETDTQYF
TRBJ1-1	NA	TRBV6-5	once	TGTGCCAGCAGTCACTGGAGGGGCGGATCGAACACTGGAGCTTTCTTT	CASSHWRGGSNTGAFF
TRBJ2-4	TRBD2	TRBV5-1	once	TGCGCCAGCAGCTTAGGACTAGCGGGGTCCCTAGCCAAAAACATTCAGTACTTC	CASSLGLAGSLAKNIQYF
TRBJ2-4	TRBD2	TRBV27	NA	TGTGCCAGCAGTTTACTAGCGGGGGGGCCCGAAAACATTCAGTACTTC	CASSLLAGGPENIQYF
TRBJ2-1	TRBD2	TRBV6-1	NA	TGTGCCAGCAAGCGGGGGGTATCCTACAATGAGCAGTTCTTC	CASKRGVSYNEQFF
TRBJ2-7	TRBD1	TRBV10-2	few	TGCGCCAGCAGACAGGGGCTTATCTACGAGCAGTACTTC	CASRQGLIYEQYF
TRBJ1-2	TRBD1	TRBV2	few	TGTGCCAGCAGCGGACAGGGGGTTGGCTACACCTTC	CASSGQGVGYTF
TRBJ2-3	NA	TRBV12-5	NA	TGTGCTAGTGAGAGGAAAGGGGGACCTAGCACAGATACGCAGTATTTT	CASERKGGPSTDTQYF
TRBJ1-1	NA	TRBV10-2	NA	TGCGCCAGTTTACAGGGGAACACTGAAGCTTTCTTT	CASLQGNTEAFF
TRBJ2-1	NA	TRBV9	few	TGTGCCAGCAGCGAGCATGGGGCAGGAAACAATGAGCAGTTCTTC	CASSEHGAGNNEQFF
TRBJ1-2	NA	TRBV7-4	NA	TGTGCCAGCAGCTTAAACGCGGTACCGCAGAACTATGGCTACACCTTC	CASSLNAVPQNYGYTF
TRBJ1-2	NA	TRBV19	NA	TGTGCCAGTACCCAGGACAGAGGGCGATATGGCTACACCTTC	CASTQDRGRYGYTF
TRBJ2-3	NA	TRBV27	NA	TGTGCCAGCAGTGGAGCGGATACGCAGTATTTT	CASSGADTQYF
TRBJ1-3	NA	TRBV9	NA	TGTGCCAGCAGCCCCCGGCAGGGTCCACTGGGAAACACCATATATTTT	CASSPRQGPLGNTIYF
TRBJ1-4	NA	TRBV5-8	NA	TGTGCCAGCAGCTTCTTCCGGGAGGGTGAAAAACTGTTTTTT	CASSFFREGEKLFF
TRBJ1-2	NA	TRBV7-8	NA	TGTGCCAGCAGCTTAAGGTTCTTGGGACCGCTCCTCCTGGAGGGTGGCTACACCTTC	CASSLRFLGPLLLEGGYTF
TRBJ2-5	NA	TRBV19	NA	TGTGCCAGTAGTATCGGGCCGGAAGAGACCCAGTACTTC	CASSIGPEETQYF
TRBJ2-2	TRBD1	TRBV5-1	NA	TGCGCCAGCTACTGGGGGACAGGCATTTCAACCGGGGAGCTGTTTTTT	CASYWGTGISTGELFF
TRBJ2-5	NA	TRBV2	NA	TGTGCCAGCAGTCAGTCGGGAGCTCACACCGGGACCCAGTACTTC	CASSQSGAHTGTQYF
TRBJ1-5	NA	TRBV28	NA	TGTGCCAGCAGTGACACAGCAAGCCTCAATCAGCCCCAGCATTTT	CASSDTASLNQPQHF
TRBJ2-1	TRBD2	TRBV29-1	once	TGCAGCGTTGGAGGACTAGCGGGGGTTTTGACCTACAATGAGCAGTTCTTC	CSVGGLAGVLTYNEQFF
TRBJ2-7	TRBD2	TRBV7-9	NA	TGTGCCAGCAGCTCCCCCGGGGGGGGCTACGAGCAGTACTTC	CASSSPGGGYEQYF
TRBJ2-7	NA	TRBV27	NA	TGTGCCAGCTCTGAAGGGGAAGACTACGAGCAGTACTTC	CASSEGEDYEQYF
TRBJ2-7	NA	TRBV9	NA	TGTGCCAGCAGCGTAGATGTACCCTCCTACGAGCAGTACTTC	CASSVDVPSYEQYF
TRBJ2-7	NA	TRBV12-2	few	TGTGCAAGTCGCTTAGTACTGGGCAGGAAGTCCTACGAGCAGTACTTC	CASRLVLGRKSYEQYF
TRBJ1-2	TRBD1	TRBV18	NA	TGTGCCAGCTCACCCCAGGGGACAGCGCCTTATGGCTACACCTTC	CASSPQGTAPYGYTF
TRBJ1-3	NA	TRBV10-3	NA	TGTGCCATCAGTGCCCAGGACCCAAATGGAAACACCATATATTTT	CAISAQDPNGNTIYF